What follows are 18 T cell receptor beta chains derived from one specimen sequenced in a study of response to subunit inactivated influenza vaccine. Via MiXCR, TCRdb re-called the RT-PCR reads, giving one row per CDR3 protein. Of over 750,000 distinct CDR3 sequences detected, 21% appear once; the ten largest clones hold about 9.4%. The source material was PBMCs from blood, sampled more than 4 days after vaccination. These receptors all come from a man aged 50 to 59 who received an inactivated influenza vaccine.

This clonotype showed up just a few times. This chain connects TRBV12-3 or TRBV12-4 to TRBJ1-1; no firm D call. The CDR3 is 17 residues long. The V end lost 6 bases, the J end lost 0 bases, and 20 bases lay between the germline ends. The CDR3, as DNA: TGTGCCAGCAGCGAGCTAACTGGGTTTGGGGTGAACACTGAAGCTTTCTTT. It translates to CASSELTGFGVNTEAFF.

The rearrangement links TRBV5-1 to TRBJ1-1; a possible D gene is TRBD1 (6 bases). This CDR3 has 13 amino acids. Germline V gene lookup returns CDR1 SGHRS and CDR2 YFSETQ. V lost 4 bases to trimming and J lost 4 bases, with 11 bases between them. The CDR3 loop is CASSPGTSTEAFF. In DNA form, the CDR3 reads TGCGCCAGCAGCCCGGGGACATCCACTGAAGCTTTCTTT.

The chain uses TRBV7-2 and TRBJ1-1; D gene ambiguous. V was pared by 1 base and J by 10 bases, with 13 bases between. The germline CDR1 and CDR2 sequences are SGHTA and FQGNSA. The CDR3 spans 13 residues. This chain's CDR3 is CASSLGSRPGAFF. Here the CDR3 DNA reads TGTGCCAGCAGCTTAGGGTCCCGCCCCGGAGCTTTCTTT.

The chain employs TRBV29-1 and TRBJ2-5; no firm D call. Germline V lookup: CDR1 SQVTM, CDR2 ANQGSEA. The CDR3 sequence is 11 residues long. V was cut by 6 bases and J by 5 bases, with 10 bases left in between. The CDR3, as DNA: TGCAGCGTCGCTAATTGGGAGACCCAGTACTTC. It codes for CSVANWETQYF.

This clonotype was observed a few times. This sequence joins TRBV24-1 and TRBJ2-1; 9 bases line up with TRBD2. V was clipped by 4 bases and J by 2 bases; unmatched bases: 5. Germline CDR1 KGHDR, CDR2 SFDVKD. This CDR3 comprises 16 residues. The CDR3 DNA reads TGTGCCACCAGTGACTCTGTAGCGGGAGCCTACAATGAGCAGTTCTTC. It encodes CATSDSVAGAYNEQFF.

In this sample, this clonotype turned up a few times. The chain uses TRBV7-2 and TRBJ1-6, with a tentative D call TRBD1 (6 bases). The CDR3 covers 15 residues. V was trimmed by 5 bases and J by 6 bases, leaving 14 bases between them. The germline CDR1 and CDR2 sequences are SGHTA and FQGNSA. The CDR3 DNA reads as TGTGCCAGCAGCCCGGCAGGGGCCTCTAATTCACCCCTCCACTTT. It translates to CASSPAGASNSPLHF.

CDR3 loop: CSARKDRGQETQYF. In nucleotides, the CDR3 is TGCAGTGCTAGAAAGGACAGGGGACAAGAGACCCAGTACTTC. The chain carries TRBV20-1 and TRBJ2-5; 9 bases line up with TRBD1. J was trimmed by 2 bases and V by 2 bases; bases with no gene match: 3. This CDR3 comprises 14 residues. Germline assignment: CDR1 DFQATT and CDR2 SNEGSKA (reference sequence).

Many counts were recorded for this clonotype. The rearrangement uses TRBV6-5 and TRBJ2-5; weak D call: TRBD2 (5 bases). V was clipped by 4 bases and J by 5 bases, with 17 bases between them. CDR1 is MNHEY, CDR2 SVGAGI, per germline. This CDR3 contains 15 residues. In nucleotides, the CDR3 is TGTGCCAGCAGTTTCTTTGTTGGGAGTGGGGAGACCCAGTACTTC. Its protein is CASSFFVGSGETQYF.

The chain couples TRBV28 to TRBJ2-7, with 8 positions matching TRBD1. The V segment lost 6 bases and the J segment 7 bases; nucleotides outside the gene matches: 8. CDR1 MDHEN and CDR2 SYDVKM come from the germline V gene. This CDR3 is built from 13 residues. The CDR3 coding sequence is TGTGCCAGCAGGCGACAGGGGTCGGGGGAGCAGTACTTC. It specifies CASRRQGSGEQYF.

On this clonotype itself: A much larger clone is a single base away; this may be a read error. The rearrangement uses TRBV6-5 and TRBJ2-1, with D perhaps TRBD2 (6 bases). The CDR3 totals 14 residues. The V and J ends lost 2 bases and 1 base respectively, with 6 bases between them. Germline values: CDR1 MNHEY, CDR2 SVGAGI. This CDR3 reads CASSYAGSYNEQFF. CDR3 coding DNA: TGTGCCAGCAGTTACGCGGGGTCCTACAATGAGCAGTTCTTC.

The chain combines TRBV12-3 or TRBV12-4 with TRBJ2-3; possible D gene TRBD2, 7 bases. The CDR3 loop spans 14 amino acids. Trimming stripped 5 bases from V and 5 bases from J, with 14 bases between. This CDR3 is CASSLQRGGDTQYF. As DNA, the CDR3 is TGTGCCAGCAGTCTCCAAAGGGGGGGAGATACGCAGTATTTT.

This clonotype was detected a few times. The chain couples TRBV10-3 to TRBJ2-3, with D maybe TRBD1 (5 bases). The length of the CDR3 is 15 residues. Looked up from germline, CDR1 is ENHRY and CDR2 is SYGVKD. V was clipped by 6 bases and J by 0 bases, with 13 bases between them. The CDR3 nucleotides are TGTGCCATCAGCCTCCGGACAAGTAGCACAGATACGCAGTATTTT. Translating it yields CAISLRTSSTDTQYF.

This chain uses TRBV5-1 with TRBJ2-1; unclear D gene. This CDR3 has 14 amino acids. The V gene's germline CDR1 is SGHRS and CDR2 YFSETQ. V lost 0 bases and J 5 bases, leaving 9 bases between the germline ends. In DNA form, the CDR3 reads TGCGCCAGCAGCTTGGTGGCAGCCAACAATGAGCAGTTCTTC. It is translated as CASSLVAANNEQFF.

V is TRBV2 and J is TRBJ2-3; D unresolved. Germline assignment: CDR1 SNHLY and CDR2 FYNNEI. CDR3 size: 14 residues. V lost 0 bases to trimming and J lost 9 bases, with 13 bases between them. The DNA of the CDR3 is TGTGCCAGCAGTGAAGCGCGATTGATGGGGACGCAGTATTTT. This encodes CASSEARLMGTQYF.

The gene calls are TRBV4-2 and TRBJ2-2; D unresolved. The CDR3 has 15 amino acids. Germline CDR1 reads LGHNA; CDR2 reads YNFKEQ. V lost 2 bases and J 1 base, leaving 8 bases between the germline ends. CDR3 bases: TGTGCCAGCAGCCAACTCGACGGGAACACCGGGGAGCTGTTTTTT. Protein sequence: CASSQLDGNTGELFF.

A few counts support this clonotype. The V call is TRBV29-1, the J call TRBJ1-5, with D possibly TRBD1 on 5 matching bases. Trimming left V 6 bases short and J 7 bases short, with 10 bases between. Germline loops: CDR1 SQVTM, CDR2 ANQGSEA. The CDR3 length is 11 residues. The CDR3 DNA follows: TGCAGCGTCGGCGAGGGGCAGCCCCAGCATTTT. This encodes CSVGEGQPQHF. Looking up the rest from reference TRBV29-1 and TRBJ1-5 gives the full variable domain: SAVISQKPSRDICQRGTSLTIQCQVDSQVTMMFWYRQQPGQSLTLIATANQGSEATYESGFVIDKFPISRPNLTFSTLTVSNMSPEDSSIYLCSVGEGQPQHFGDGTRLSIL.

A note on this clonotype: One end of the junction is discordant with germline, which a read error may explain. The genes are TRBV10-3 and TRBJ2-1; 11 nucleotides align to TRBD2. The CDR3 runs 14 residues. The germline gives CDR1 ENHRY, CDR2 SYGVKD. The CDR3 DNA sequence: TGTGCCACCAGTACTAGCGGGAGTTTTAATGAGCAGTTCTTC. Amino acid sequence: CATSTSGSFNEQFF.

This clonotype showed up just a few times. The chain joins TRBV6-1 to TRBJ2-1; 11 bases are shared with TRBD1. This CDR3 is 16 amino acids long. The germline V gene has CDR1 MNHNS and CDR2 SASEGT. Trimming removed 6 bases from V and 8 bases from J; junction bases left unmatched: 12. The CDR3 bases are TGTGCCAGCAGCAAAGGGACAGGGGGAGGGATCGATGAGCAGTTCTTC. Its protein product is CASSKGTGGGIDEQFF.